The source of this T cell receptor beta chain is a study of Graves' ophthalmopathy and Graves' hyperthyroidism. The CDR3 contains 15 residues. The V and J ends lost 3 bases and 2 bases, in that order; junction bases with no gene match: 5. In germline, CDR1 is DFQATT, CDR2 SNEGSKA (reference sequence). Notes on this clonotype: Its matching antigen is unknown.

Every ophthalmopathy donor presented moderate-to-severe activity, CAS ≥3, NOSPECS ≥4 and duration under 3 months. Other autoimmune diseases, uncontrolled infections, pregnancy or lactation led to the exclusion of patients. CDR3 regions of TCR beta were amplified from RNA transcripts. The workflow started with a first-round RT-PCR run with HTBI primers and then moved on to a second-round multiplex PCR. TCRdb ran MiXCR on the multiplex PCR reads and lists one entry per CDR3 protein. The repertoire holds about 170,000 distinct CDR3 sequences, with roughly two fifths as singletons. Study-level findings and limits: A majority of expanded thyroid clonotypes exceeding 0.001 frequency were likewise present in blood.

The receptor was derived from a woman aged 40-49 years with Graves' ophthalmopathy. What was sequenced was peripheral blood. The chain recombines TRBV20-1 with TRBJ2-5; 11 nucleotides agree with TRBD2. CDR3: CSASASSGGQETQYF. The CDR3 DNA follows: TGCAGTGCTAGTGCCTCTAGCGGGGGGCAAGAGACCCAGTACTTC.